These 16 T cell receptor beta chains originate from one sample sequenced in a study of CD8 T cells in ankylosing spondylitis. Study results and limitations: The study identified a TCR beta motif of under ten highly homologous variants that appeared characteristic of ankylosing spondylitis blood.

No cognate antigen is known for these TCRs. TCRdb itself ran the 5' RACE reads through MiXCR, one entry per CDR3 protein. The sample holds under 950,000 distinct CDR3 sequences, under 20% seen once. The specimen was blood, either unsorted or a sorted T cell fraction (not recorded which). Source of these receptors: a male donor with ankylosing spondylitis.

This chain links TRBV25-1 with TRBJ1-6; no reliable D call. Germline V CDR1 and CDR2: MGHDK, SYGVNS. The CDR3 loop spans 16 amino acids. Trimming pared 10 bases from V and 0 bases from J, leaving 16 bases between. CDR3 region: CATMDGKSSYNSPLHF. In DNA, the CDR3 is TGTGCCACCATGGACGGGAAAAGCTCCTATAATTCACCCCTCCACTTT.

The table lists this clonotype with a few counts. V and J are TRBV20-1 and TRBJ2-1, with D possibly TRBD1 on 6 matching bases. V was cut by 0 bases and J by 6 bases, with 15 bases left in between. Germline loops: CDR1 DFQATT, CDR2 SNEGSKA (reference sequence). The CDR3 is 15 amino acids. The CDR3 loop reads CSARDREGTFNEQFF. In nucleotides, the CDR3 is TGCAGTGCTAGAGATAGAGAGGGGACATTCAATGAGCAGTTCTTC.

This rearrangement joins TRBV3-1 to TRBJ2-7, with D possibly being TRBD1 or TRBD2 (6 bases each). CDR3 length: 13 amino acids. CDR1 is LGHDT, CDR2 YNNKEL, per germline (reference sequence). Trimming removed 4 bases from V and 7 bases from J, with 14 bases in between. The CDR3: CASSLHTGREQYF. CDR3 in DNA: TGTGCCAGCAGCCTTCACACAGGGAGGGAGCAGTACTTC.

The chain combines TRBV7-2 with TRBJ1-3; possible D gene TRBD1, 5 bases. Germline V gene lookup returns CDR1 SGHTA and CDR2 FQGNSA. The CDR3 runs to 17 residues. V gave up 4 bases and J gave up 0 bases, with 16 bases separating them. The CDR3 coding sequence is TGTGCCAGCAGCTCCCGGGGGGGTACCTACTCTGGAAACACCATATATTTT. This codes for CASSSRGGTYSGNTIYF.

This clonotype has at least ten counts. The rearrangement joins TRBV12-3 or TRBV12-4 to TRBJ1-1; the D gene is possibly TRBD1 (6 bases). The CDR3 covers 14 residues. V gave up 7 bases and J gave up 1 base, with 13 bases separating them. The DNA for the CDR3 is TGTGCCAGCACCATAGGGGGTTCGAACACTGAAGCTTTCTTT. This codes for CASTIGGSNTEAFF.

This clonotype was observed at least ten times. The genes are TRBV29-1 and TRBJ2-7, with TRBD2 as a possible D gene (6 bases). Germline assignment: CDR1 SQVTM and CDR2 ANQGSEA. The CDR3 is 13 residues long. Trimming took 4 bases from V and 5 from J, leaving 15 bases between them. CDR3 DNA sequence: TGCAGCGTTGTTGTTCCAGGGAGGAACGAGCAGTACTTC. Translating it yields CSVVVPGRNEQYF.

This clonotype was observed many times. The chain employs TRBV4-1 and TRBJ2-1; the D gene is possibly TRBD2 (5 bases). Trimming cost V 1 base and J 9 bases, with 7 bases left between them. The CDR3 spans 12 residues. Germline CDR1 is MGHRA and CDR2 is YSYEKL. Here the CDR3 reads CASSQASGEQFF. The CDR3 nucleotides are TGCGCCAGCAGCCAAGCCAGCGGTGAGCAGTTCTTC.

The chain recombines TRBV19 with TRBJ2-1, with D unclear. Trimming removed 4 bases from V and 7 bases from J, with 20 bases in between. The CDR3 totals 16 residues. Germline CDR1 LNHDA, CDR2 SQIVND (reference sequence). In nucleotides, the CDR3 is TGTGCCAGTAGTACCAGCGCCGATTCGGTTGGGAATGAGCAGTTCTTC. It yields the protein CASSTSADSVGNEQFF.

This clonotype has just a few counts. CDR3 sequence (DNA): TGCAGCGTTGAGTGGGGCCTGGACTTCCACGATGACAATGAGCAGTTCTTC. Residues: CSVEWGLDFHDDNEQFF. The chain carries TRBV29-1 and TRBJ2-1; D possibly uses TRBD1 or TRBD2 (5 bases each). CDR1 is SQVTM, CDR2 ANQGSEA, per germline. V lost 3 bases, J lost 5 bases, and 23 bases lay in between. The CDR3 runs to 17 residues.

This clonotype was detected ten times or more. V is TRBV5-1 and J is TRBJ2-5; TRBD1 matches at 8 bases. The CDR3 contains 15 residues. Germline CDR1 reads SGHRS; CDR2 reads YFSETQ. Trimming removed 4 bases from V and 5 bases from J; junction bases left unmatched: 10. CDR3 DNA: TGCGCCAGCAGCCGACGGGACAGGAAGGGGGAGACCCAGTACTTC. This translates into CASSRRDRKGETQYF. Supplemented by reference TRBV5-1 and TRBJ2-5, the full variable domain reads KAGVTQTPRYLIKTRGQQVTLSCSPISGHRSVSWYQQTPGQGLQFLFEYFSETQRNKGNFPGRFSGRQFSNSRSEMNVSTLELGDSALYLCASSRRDRKGETQYFGPGTRLLVL.

This clonotype is labeled medium-sized. V and J are TRBV12-3 or TRBV12-4 and TRBJ1-2; D is unclear. V lost 4 bases and J 0 bases, leaving 9 bases between the germline ends. There are 14 residues in the CDR3. The CDR3 here is CASSSTGANYGYTF. The CDR3 DNA follows: TGTGCCAGCAGTTCTACTGGAGCTAACTATGGCTACACCTTC.

V gene TRBV12-5 combines with J gene TRBJ1-4; D is undetermined. V lost 3 bases and J lost 5, with 16 bases in between. This CDR3 has 16 amino acids. CDR1 LGHNT and CDR2 FRNRAP come from the germline V gene. Written as DNA, the CDR3 is TGTGCTAGTGGTTTATACCAGAAGTCACAGAATGAAAAACTGTTTTTT. Residues: CASGLYQKSQNEKLFF.

J is TRBJ2-1 and V is TRBV2; D gene unclear. The CDR3 has 16 amino acids. Germline CDR1 reads SNHLY; CDR2 reads FYNNEI. V lost 0 bases to trimming and J lost 4 bases, with 13 bases between them. CDR3 protein: CASSEATPATYNEQFF. The CDR3, as DNA: TGTGCCAGCAGTGAAGCCACCCCCGCCACATACAATGAGCAGTTCTTC.

The CDR3 reads CATSSPLGSDYNEQFF. The CDR3 DNA sequence: TGTGCCACCAGCAGCCCTCTAGGGAGTGATTACAATGAGCAGTTCTTC. This chain uses TRBV15 with TRBJ2-1; a possible D gene is TRBD2 (5 bases). Trimming removed 3 bases at V and 4 bases at J, with 16 bases between. The germline CDR1 and CDR2 sequences are LNHNV and YYDKDF (reference sequence). The CDR3 has 16 residues.

The V and J genes are TRBV3-1 and TRBJ1-1; D remains unclear. The length of the CDR3 is 15 residues. Trimming cost V 1 base and J 4 bases, with 13 bases left between them. In germline, CDR1 is LGHDT, CDR2 YNNKEL (reference sequence). The CDR3 DNA is TGTGCCAGCAGCCAAGGGGTAGGGTTGGGCACTGAAGCTTTCTTT. It codes for CASSQGVGLGTEAFF.

This clonotype was counted once. The chain is built from TRBV7-3 and TRBJ1-2, with a weak D call TRBD1 (5 bases). The CDR3 runs to 13 residues. Germline CDR1 is SGHTA and CDR2 is FQGTGA. Deletions cut 6 bases from V and 6 bases from J, with 14 bases between. The CDR3 here is CASRPPGQNGYTF. The CDR3 nucleotides are TGTGCCAGCAGGCCTCCGGGGCAGAATGGCTACACCTTC.